In its sample, the clone carrying this TCR beta chain was seen once. This sample is part of a study of CDR3 diversity in severe acne. The CDR3 is 16 amino acids. V dropped 7 bases and J dropped 4 bases, with 23 bases sitting between them. Germline-derived CDR1 and CDR2 are SGHVS and FQNEAQ. TCRdb reprocessed the PCR reads with MiXCR, giving one entry per CDR3 protein. The data show about 98,000 distinct CDR3 sequences, about half seen once. The sequence came from a male donor with acne. The V gene is TRBV7-8, the J gene TRBJ2-7, with D possibly TRBD1 on 5 matching bases. The sequencing input was blood. The CDR3 region has the DNA TGTGCCAGCACCGAAGGGGCAGAGGACCTAGTGTACGAGCAGTACTTC. Translation: CASTEGAEDLVYEQYF.